This T cell receptor (beta chain) is from a study of T cells in tumors after PD-1 blockade. The overall study: Prior checkpoint blockade, systemic immunosuppressant use, or anti-cancer therapy within 4 weeks excluded patients.

Clones were sequenced by immunoSEQ multiplex PCR, and TCRdb holds only the in-frame ones, with some missing. The sample has fewer than 15,000 clones; more than 65% are singletons. Concerning this clone: Its matching antigen is unknown.

Study outcomes and limitations: Approximately 41% of tumor TCR clonotypes were also found in blood.

There are 13 residues in the CDR3. Trimming removed 7 bases from V and 8 bases from J, with 12 bases in between. The rearrangement joins TRBV12-3 or TRBV12-4 to TRBJ1-6; no reliable D call. The source is a human donor with basal cell carcinoma. This sample comprised PBMCs, obtained after anti-PD-1 treatment. CDR3 DNA sequence: TGTGCCAGCACCCAGGCTACTGATTCACCCCTCCACTTT. Amino acids: CASTQATDSPLHF.